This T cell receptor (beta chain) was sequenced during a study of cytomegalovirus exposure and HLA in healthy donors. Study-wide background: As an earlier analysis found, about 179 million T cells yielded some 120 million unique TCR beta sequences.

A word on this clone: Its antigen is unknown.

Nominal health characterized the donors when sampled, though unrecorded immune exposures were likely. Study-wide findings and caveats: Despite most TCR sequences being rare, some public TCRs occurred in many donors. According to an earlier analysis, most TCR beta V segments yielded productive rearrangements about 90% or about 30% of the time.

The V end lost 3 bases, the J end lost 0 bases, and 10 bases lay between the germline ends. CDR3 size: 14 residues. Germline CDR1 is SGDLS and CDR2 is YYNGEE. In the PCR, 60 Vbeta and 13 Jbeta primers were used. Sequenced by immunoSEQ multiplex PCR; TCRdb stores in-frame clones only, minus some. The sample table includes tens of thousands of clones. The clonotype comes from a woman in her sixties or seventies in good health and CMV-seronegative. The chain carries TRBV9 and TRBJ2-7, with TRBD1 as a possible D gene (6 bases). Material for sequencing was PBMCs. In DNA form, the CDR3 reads TGTGCCAGCAGCGCACAGGGAACCTCCTACGAGCAGTACTTC. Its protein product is CASSAQGTSYEQYF. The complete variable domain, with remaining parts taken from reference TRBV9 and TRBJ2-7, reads DSGVTQTPKHLITATGQRVTLRCSPRSGDLSVYWYQQSLDQGLQFLIQYYNGEERAKGNILERFSAQQFPDLHSELNLSSLELGDSALYFCASSAQGTSYEQYFGPGTRLTVT.